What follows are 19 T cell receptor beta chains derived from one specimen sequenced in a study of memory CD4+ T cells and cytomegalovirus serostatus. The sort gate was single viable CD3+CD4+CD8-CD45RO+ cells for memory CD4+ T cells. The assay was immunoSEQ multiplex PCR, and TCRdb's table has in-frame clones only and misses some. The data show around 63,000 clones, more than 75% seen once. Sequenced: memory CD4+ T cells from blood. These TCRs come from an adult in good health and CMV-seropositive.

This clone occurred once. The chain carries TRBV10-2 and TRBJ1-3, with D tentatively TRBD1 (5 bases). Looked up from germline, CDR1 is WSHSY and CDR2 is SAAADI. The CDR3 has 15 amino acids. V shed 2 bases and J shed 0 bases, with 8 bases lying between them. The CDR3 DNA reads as TGCGCCAGCAGTGAGGCGGGGGGCTCTGGAAACACCATATATTTT. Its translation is CASSEAGGSGNTIYF.

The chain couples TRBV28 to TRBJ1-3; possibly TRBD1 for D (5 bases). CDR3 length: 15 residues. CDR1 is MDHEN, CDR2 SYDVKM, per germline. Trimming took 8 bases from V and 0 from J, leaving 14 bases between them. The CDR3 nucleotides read TGTGCCAGCGGGGGGATCGGGGTCTCTGGAAACACCATATATTTT. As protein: CASGGIGVSGNTIYF.

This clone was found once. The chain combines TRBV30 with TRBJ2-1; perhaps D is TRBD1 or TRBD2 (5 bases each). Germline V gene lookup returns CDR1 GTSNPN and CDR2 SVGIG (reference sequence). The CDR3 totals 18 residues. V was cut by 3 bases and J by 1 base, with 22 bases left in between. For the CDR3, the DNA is TGTGCCTGGAGGCCGGGACCCAGAATGACCCAATCCTACAATGAGCAGTTCTTC. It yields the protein CAWRPGPRMTQSYNEQFF.

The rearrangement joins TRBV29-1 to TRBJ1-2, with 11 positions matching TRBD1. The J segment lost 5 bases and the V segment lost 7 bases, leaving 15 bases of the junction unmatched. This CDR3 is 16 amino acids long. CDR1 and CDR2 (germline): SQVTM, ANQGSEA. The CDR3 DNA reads TGCAGCGCGCCAAGGGACAGGGGGTTCTCAGGGTATGGCTACACCTTC. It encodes CSAPRDRGFSGYGYTF.

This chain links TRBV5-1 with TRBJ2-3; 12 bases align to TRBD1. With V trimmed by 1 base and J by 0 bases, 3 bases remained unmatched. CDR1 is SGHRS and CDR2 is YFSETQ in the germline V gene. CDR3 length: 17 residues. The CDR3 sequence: CASSLYGTGGSTDTQYF. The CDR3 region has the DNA TGCGCCAGCAGCTTGTATGGGACAGGGGGCAGCACAGATACGCAGTATTTT.

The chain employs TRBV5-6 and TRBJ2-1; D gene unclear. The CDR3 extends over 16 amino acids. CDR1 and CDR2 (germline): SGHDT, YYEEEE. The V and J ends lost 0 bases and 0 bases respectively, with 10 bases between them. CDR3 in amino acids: CASSLARMSSYNEQFF. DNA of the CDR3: TGTGCCAGCAGCTTGGCAAGGATGAGCTCCTACAATGAGCAGTTCTTC.

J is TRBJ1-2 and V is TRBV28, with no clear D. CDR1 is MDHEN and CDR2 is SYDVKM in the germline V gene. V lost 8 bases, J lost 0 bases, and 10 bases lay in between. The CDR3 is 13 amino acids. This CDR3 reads CASVGPPNYGYTF. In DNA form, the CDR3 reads TGTGCCAGCGTGGGCCCCCCTAACTATGGCTACACCTTC.

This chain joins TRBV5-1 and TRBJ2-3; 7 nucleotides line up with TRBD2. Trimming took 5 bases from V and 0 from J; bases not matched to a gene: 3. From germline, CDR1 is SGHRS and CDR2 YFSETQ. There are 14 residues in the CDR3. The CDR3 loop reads CASRAGPSTDTQYF. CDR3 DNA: TGCGCCAGCAGAGCGGGACCGAGCACAGATACGCAGTATTTT.

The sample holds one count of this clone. Here the CDR3 DNA reads TGTGCCAGCAGTGCCCTTTTATCCCGGGAGCGTGGCTACACCTTC. Translated, it gives CASSALLSRERGYTF. J is TRBJ1-2 and V is TRBV2; D call uncertain. This CDR3 spans 15 amino acids. V lost 4 bases and J 7 bases, leaving 19 bases between the germline ends. In germline, CDR1 is SNHLY, CDR2 FYNNEI. Based on the CDR3 plus reference TRBV2 and TRBJ1-2, the full variable domain is EPEVTQTPSHQVTQMGQEVILRCVPISNHLYFYWYRQILGQKVEFLVSFYNNEISEKSEIFDDQFSVERPDGSNFTLKIRSTKLEDSAMYFCASSALLSRERGYTFGSGTRLTVV.

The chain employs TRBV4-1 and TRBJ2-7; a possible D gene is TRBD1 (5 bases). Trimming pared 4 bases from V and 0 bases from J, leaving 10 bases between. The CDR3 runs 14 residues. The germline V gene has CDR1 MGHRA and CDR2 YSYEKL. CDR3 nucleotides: TGCGCCAGCAGCCCACAGGATAGCTCCTACGAGCAGTACTTC. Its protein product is CASSPQDSSYEQYF.

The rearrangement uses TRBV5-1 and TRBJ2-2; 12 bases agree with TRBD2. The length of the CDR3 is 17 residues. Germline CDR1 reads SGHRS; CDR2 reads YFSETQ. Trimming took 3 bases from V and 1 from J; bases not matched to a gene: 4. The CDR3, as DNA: TGCGCCAGCAGCTATGGACTAGCGGGACAGAACACCGGGGAGCTGTTTTTT. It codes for CASSYGLAGQNTGELFF. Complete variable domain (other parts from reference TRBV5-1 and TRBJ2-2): KAGVTQTPRYLIKTRGQQVTLSCSPISGHRSVSWYQQTPGQGLQFLFEYFSETQRNKGNFPGRFSGRQFSNSRSEMNVSTLELGDSALYLCASSYGLAGQNTGELFFGEGSRLTVL.

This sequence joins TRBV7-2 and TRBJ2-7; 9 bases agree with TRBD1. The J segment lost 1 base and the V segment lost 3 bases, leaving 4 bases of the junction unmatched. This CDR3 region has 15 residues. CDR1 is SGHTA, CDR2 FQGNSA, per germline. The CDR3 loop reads CASSLGTGFSYEQYF. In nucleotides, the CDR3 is TGTGCCAGCAGCTTGGGGACAGGGTTTTCCTACGAGCAGTACTTC.

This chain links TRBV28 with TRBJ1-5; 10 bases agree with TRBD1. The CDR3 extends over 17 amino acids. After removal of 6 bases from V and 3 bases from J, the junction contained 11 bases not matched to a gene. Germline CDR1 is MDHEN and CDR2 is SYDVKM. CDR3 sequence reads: CASSTSGDRGPNQPQHF. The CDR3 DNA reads TGTGCCAGCAGCACCTCAGGGGACAGGGGCCCCAATCAGCCCCAGCATTTT.

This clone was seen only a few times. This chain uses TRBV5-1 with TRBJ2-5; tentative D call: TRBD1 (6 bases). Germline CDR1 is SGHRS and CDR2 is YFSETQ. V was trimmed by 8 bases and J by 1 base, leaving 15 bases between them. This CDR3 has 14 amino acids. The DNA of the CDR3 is TGCGCCAGTTCCCTCGGCAGGGGCCAAGAGACCCAGTACTTC. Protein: CASSLGRGQETQYF.

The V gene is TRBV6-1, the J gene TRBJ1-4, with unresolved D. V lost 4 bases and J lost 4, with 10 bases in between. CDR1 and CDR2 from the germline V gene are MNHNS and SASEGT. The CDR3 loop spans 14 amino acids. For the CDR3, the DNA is TGTGCCAGCAGTGTTCAACAGATTAATGAAAAACTGTTTTTT. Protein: CASSVQQINEKLFF.

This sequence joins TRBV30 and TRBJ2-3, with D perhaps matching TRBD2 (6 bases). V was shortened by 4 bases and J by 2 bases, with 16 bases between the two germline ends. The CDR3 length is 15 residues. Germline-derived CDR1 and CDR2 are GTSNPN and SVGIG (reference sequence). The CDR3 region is CAWKLAGFSTDTQYF. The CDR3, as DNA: TGTGCCTGGAAATTGGCGGGGTTCTCCACAGATACGCAGTATTTT.

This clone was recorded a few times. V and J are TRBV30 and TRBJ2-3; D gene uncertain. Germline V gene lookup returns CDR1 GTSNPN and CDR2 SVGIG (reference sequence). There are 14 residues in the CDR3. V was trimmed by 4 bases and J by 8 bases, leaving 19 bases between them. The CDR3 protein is CAWTSGPLESTQYF. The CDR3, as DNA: TGTGCCTGGACCTCCGGGCCCCTGGAGAGTACGCAGTATTTT.

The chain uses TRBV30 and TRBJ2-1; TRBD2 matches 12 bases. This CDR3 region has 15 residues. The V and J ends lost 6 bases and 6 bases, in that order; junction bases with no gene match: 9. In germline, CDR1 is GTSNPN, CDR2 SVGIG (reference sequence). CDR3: CACSRTSGKGNEQFF. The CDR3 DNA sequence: TGTGCCTGCTCCCGGACTAGCGGGAAAGGCAATGAGCAGTTCTTC.

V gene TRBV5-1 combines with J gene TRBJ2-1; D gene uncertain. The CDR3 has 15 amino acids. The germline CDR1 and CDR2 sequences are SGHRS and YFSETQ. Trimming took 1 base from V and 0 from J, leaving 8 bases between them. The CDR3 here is CASSLNDLSYNEQFF. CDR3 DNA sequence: TGCGCCAGCAGCTTGAACGACCTCTCCTACAATGAGCAGTTCTTC.